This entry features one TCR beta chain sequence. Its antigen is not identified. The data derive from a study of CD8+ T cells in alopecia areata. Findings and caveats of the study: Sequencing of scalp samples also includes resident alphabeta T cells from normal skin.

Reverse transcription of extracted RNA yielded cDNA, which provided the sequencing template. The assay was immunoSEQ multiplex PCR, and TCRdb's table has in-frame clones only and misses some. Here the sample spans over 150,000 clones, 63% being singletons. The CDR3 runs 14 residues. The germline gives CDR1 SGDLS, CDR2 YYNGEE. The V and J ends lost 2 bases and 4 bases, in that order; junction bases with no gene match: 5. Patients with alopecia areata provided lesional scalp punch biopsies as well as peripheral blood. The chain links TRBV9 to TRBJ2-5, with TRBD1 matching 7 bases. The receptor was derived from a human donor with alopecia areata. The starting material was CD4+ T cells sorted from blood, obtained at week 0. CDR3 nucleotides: TGTGCCAGCAGCGTTTCCTCAGGGGGAGAGACCCAGTACTTC. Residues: CASSVSSGGETQYF.